The present T cell receptor (beta chain) was sequenced within a study of T cell responses to AZD1222 COVID-19 vaccine. Profiling relied on immunoSEQ multiplex PCR, and the TCRdb table lists in-frame clones only, not all of them. Of approximately 140,000 clones listed, about 90% are singletons. Notes on the study in general: Nearly half of spike-specific TCRs reportedly go after variant regions that carry no mutations.

CDR1 and CDR2 (germline): MDHEN, SYDVKM. This CDR3 comprises 11 residues. Trimming took off 2 bases at V and 6 bases at J, with 5 bases between the two ends. A word on this clone: The target antigen is unknown.

The specimen was peripheral blood, collected on day 0 of AZD1222 vaccination. This receptor was identified in an adult in good health. V gene TRBV28 combines with J gene TRBJ2-7; no firm D call. The CDR3 is CASSLLREQYF. In nucleotides, the CDR3 is TGTGCCAGCAGTTTACTCCGCGAGCAGTACTTC.